The 29 T cell receptor beta chains reported below all come from one sample, sequenced in a study of blood T cell repertoires in COVID-19. The assay was immunoSEQ multiplex PCR, and TCRdb's table has in-frame clones only and misses some. This sample has approximately 210,000 clones, with almost 90% found just once. The sequenced sample consisted of peripheral blood. The receptor source for this set is a man aged 18 to 30 with active or convalescent COVID-19.

The chain has TRBV7-9 and TRBJ2-7, with 8 positions matching TRBD1. Per germline, CDR1 SEHNR and CDR2 FQNEAQ (reference sequence). This CDR3 comprises 16 residues. Unmatched junction bases numbered 8, after V lost 4 bases and J lost 0 bases. CDR3 nucleotides: TGTGCCAGCAGCTCAGATCGACAGGGGAGCTCCTACGAGCAGTACTTC. This gives the protein CASSSDRQGSSYEQYF.

The chain uses TRBV19 and TRBJ2-3, with D tentatively TRBD2 (5 bases). The CDR3 runs 15 residues. Germline V gene lookup returns CDR1 LNHDA and CDR2 SQIVND (reference sequence). The V end was cut by 5 bases, the J end by 0 bases, with 12 bases between. CDR3 nucleotide sequence: TGTGCCAGTAGTCGACGGGATACAAGCACAGATACGCAGTATTTT. It is translated as CASSRRDTSTDTQYF.

The chain carries TRBV6-4 and TRBJ2-3, with 9 bases aligning to TRBD2. The CDR3 has 15 amino acids. The V gene's germline CDR1 is MRHNA and CDR2 SNTAGT. J gave up 5 bases and V 0 bases, and 3 bases lay outside the gene matches. CDR3 sequence reads: CASSDSAGGVDTQYF. The CDR3 region has the DNA TGTGCCAGCAGTGACTCGGCGGGAGGGGTAGATACGCAGTATTTT.

The CDR3 spells CASSAQGRGYTF. For the CDR3, the DNA is TGTGCCAGCAGTGCACAGGGCCGCGGCTACACCTTC. The V call is TRBV2, the J call TRBJ1-2, with D tentatively TRBD1 (6 bases). Trimming shortened V by 4 bases and J by 8 bases, and 11 bases separated the two germline ends. The CDR3 loop spans 12 amino acids. Germline CDR1 SNHLY, CDR2 FYNNEI.

V is TRBV6-5 and J is TRBJ1-5; a possible D gene is TRBD1 (5 bases). Per the germline V gene, CDR1 is MNHEY and CDR2 is SVGAGI. Trimming stripped 2 bases from V and 0 bases from J, with 8 bases between. The CDR3 loop spans 15 amino acids. The CDR3 region has the DNA TGTGCCAGCAGTTACCGGGGGGGTAGCAATCAGCCCCAGCATTTT. Translating gives CASSYRGGSNQPQHF.

The genes are TRBV7-2 and TRBJ2-7, with no clear D. This CDR3 spans 11 amino acids. V lost 5 bases, J lost 3 bases, and 5 bases lay in between. The germline V gene has CDR1 SGHTA and CDR2 FQGNSA. The chain's CDR3 is CASSAYYEQYF. The CDR3 bases are TGTGCCAGCAGCGCCTACTACGAGCAGTACTTC.

The chain links TRBV3-1 (or the pseudogene TRBV3-2) to TRBJ2-7; no clear D. The length of the CDR3 is 16 residues. V shed 1 base and J shed 3 bases, with 16 bases lying between them. CDR1 and CDR2 (germline): LGHDT, YNNKEL (reference sequence). The CDR3 spells CASSQALPGSRYEQYF. Written as DNA, the CDR3 is TGTGCCAGCAGCCAAGCTCTGCCCGGGTCTCGCTACGAGCAGTACTTC.

This chain uses TRBV30 with TRBJ2-3; 7 bases are a match to TRBD1. In germline, CDR1 is GTSNPN, CDR2 SVGIG (reference sequence). The CDR3 loop spans 12 amino acids. The V segment lost 4 bases and the J segment 4 bases; nucleotides outside the gene matches: 2. The CDR3 DNA reads TGTGCCTGGACTACAGGGGCAGATACGCAGTATTTT. Its protein product is CAWTTGADTQYF.

This chain links TRBV6-5 with TRBJ2-1; 8 bases map to TRBD1. Germline CDR1 is MNHEY and CDR2 is SVGAGI. CDR3 length: 13 amino acids. The trim removed 10 bases at V and 10 bases at J, leaving 12 bases unmatched. DNA of the CDR3: TGTGCCATGGGACAGGTGGGGGTAGGGGAGCAGTTCTTC. It yields the protein CAMGQVGVGEQFF.

This chain uses TRBV28 with TRBJ1-6; 8 bases are shared with TRBD1. This CDR3 is built from 17 residues. Germline lookup yields CDR1 MDHEN and CDR2 SYDVKM. J lost 7 bases, V lost 7 bases, and 15 bases had no gene match. This chain's CDR3 is CASIQVRGPDLNSPLHF. The CDR3 DNA reads as TGTGCCAGCATCCAAGTCAGGGGGCCGGATTTAAATTCACCCCTCCACTTT.

The sample holds many counts of this clone. The chain's CDR3 is CASTSVRQGSGYTF. CDR3 nucleotides: TGTGCCAGCACTTCTGTCCGACAGGGCTCTGGCTACACCTTC. The V call is TRBV28, the J call TRBJ1-2; 7 bases align to TRBD1. Germline lookup yields CDR1 MDHEN and CDR2 SYDVKM. This CDR3 is 14 amino acids long. V dropped 7 bases and J dropped 7; count of bases not matched to a gene: 12.

The J gene is TRBJ2-7, the V gene TRBV28; a possible D gene is TRBD1 (5 bases). This CDR3 has 15 residues. V was shortened by 4 bases and J by 0 bases, with 13 bases between the two germline ends. Germline values: CDR1 MDHEN, CDR2 SYDVKM. The CDR3 region has the DNA TGTGCCAGCAGTTCCAGGGTAGGGCGCTCCTACGAGCAGTACTTC. Its protein is CASSSRVGRSYEQYF. Looking up the rest from reference TRBV28 and TRBJ2-7 gives the full variable domain: DVKVTQSSRYLVKRTGEKVFLECVQDMDHENMFWYRQDPGLGLRLIYFSYDVKMKEKGDIPEGYSVSREKKERFSLILESASTNQTSMYLCASSSRVGRSYEQYFGPGTRLTVT.

The chain links TRBV5-1 to TRBJ2-1; 12 bases line up with TRBD2. The CDR3 has 17 amino acids. The germline gives CDR1 SGHRS, CDR2 YFSETQ. Unmatched junction bases numbered 3, after V lost 0 bases and J lost 2 bases. The CDR3: CASSLERLAGAYNEQFF. In DNA form, the CDR3 reads TGCGCCAGCAGCTTGGAACGACTAGCGGGAGCCTACAATGAGCAGTTCTTC.

This chain links TRBV7-9 with TRBJ1-4, with D tentatively TRBD1 (5 bases). The germline CDR1 and CDR2 sequences are SEHNR and FQNEAQ (reference sequence). This CDR3 has 16 amino acids. The V end was cut by 3 bases, the J end by 0 bases, with 11 bases between. The chain's CDR3 is CASSLGTGTTNEKLFF. The CDR3 DNA is TGTGCCAGCAGCTTGGGGACTGGAACAACTAATGAAAAACTGTTTTTT. The variable domain in full, completed from reference TRBV7-9 and TRBJ1-4, reads DTGVSQNPRHKITKRGQNVTFRCDPISEHNRLYWYRQTLGQGPEFLTYFQNEAQLEKSRLLSDRFSAERPKGSFSTLEIQRTEQGDSAMYLCASSLGTGTTNEKLFFGSGTQLSVL.

The J gene is TRBJ1-2, the V gene TRBV28; a possible D gene is TRBD1 (5 bases). From germline, CDR1 is MDHEN and CDR2 SYDVKM. Trimming took off 2 bases at V and 4 bases at J, with 8 bases between the two ends. This CDR3 comprises 13 residues. The CDR3 bases are TGTGCCAGCAGTTTAGACAGCACCTATGGCTACACCTTC. Protein: CASSLDSTYGYTF.

This chain connects TRBV30 to TRBJ1-4; 7 bases are shared with TRBD1. With 0 bases clipped from V and 6 bases from J, the junction kept 7 bases outside the gene matches. The CDR3 is 15 amino acids. CDR1 is GTSNPN, CDR2 SVGIG, per germline (reference sequence). This chain's CDR3 is CAWSVQGTAYEKLFF. The DNA of the CDR3 is TGTGCCTGGAGTGTACAGGGGACAGCATATGAAAAACTGTTTTTT.

This chain connects TRBV19 to TRBJ2-5, with D hard to call. Trimming took off 3 bases at V and 4 bases at J, with 9 bases between the two ends. This CDR3 is built from 13 residues. Germline lookup yields CDR1 LNHDA and CDR2 SQIVND (reference sequence). CDR3 residues: CASSIFFRETQYF. The CDR3 DNA is TGTGCCAGTAGTATTTTCTTTAGAGAGACCCAGTACTTC.

Here the CDR3 reads CASSELPSVSPLHF. CDR3 coding DNA: TGTGCCAGCAGTGAATTGCCGTCAGTTTCACCCCTCCACTTT. The J gene is TRBJ1-6, the V gene TRBV6-1; D not certain. The germline V and J ends were trimmed by 2 bases and 9 bases, with 11 bases remaining between them. Looked up from germline, CDR1 is MNHNS and CDR2 is SASEGT. The CDR3 has 14 residues.

This clone is a singleton in its sample. This rearrangement joins TRBV18 to TRBJ2-7; D is possibly TRBD1 (5 bases). From germline, CDR1 is KGHSH and CDR2 LQKENI. Trimming shortened V by 0 bases and J by 1 base, and 10 bases separated the two germline ends. The CDR3 contains 15 residues. CDR3 in DNA: TGTGCCAGCTCACCACCTTCCAGGGTGTCCTACGAGCAGTACTTC. Its translation: CASSPPSRVSYEQYF.

This clone was detected once. V and J are TRBV6-4 and TRBJ2-2, with TRBD1 as a possible D gene (5 bases). CDR3 length: 13 amino acids. Trimming stripped 2 bases from V and 4 bases from J, with 5 bases between. CDR1 is MRHNA and CDR2 is SNTAGT in the germline V gene. The CDR3 loop is CASSDGATGELFF. In DNA, the CDR3 is TGTGCCAGCAGTGACGGGGCCACCGGGGAGCTGTTTTTT.

The J gene is TRBJ2-7, the V gene TRBV13; 8 positions agree with TRBD2. This CDR3 is built from 14 residues. With V trimmed by 10 bases and J by 3 bases, 11 bases remained unmatched. Germline V lookup: CDR1 PRHDT, CDR2 FYEKMQ (reference sequence). The CDR3 is CATRRSGGSYEQYF. CDR3 in DNA: TGTGCCACCCGAAGGTCGGGAGGGAGCTACGAGCAGTACTTC.

The V call is TRBV6-5, the J call TRBJ1-5; D possibly corresponds to TRBD1 (6 bases). The CDR3 loop spans 14 amino acids. The germline gives CDR1 MNHEY, CDR2 SVGAGI. The V gene lost 6 bases and the J gene lost 1 base, with 10 bases spanning the gap. CDR3 nucleotides: TGTGCCAGCAGGCGACAGGCGAGCAATCAGCCCCAGCATTTT. It is translated as CASRRQASNQPQHF.

V and J are TRBV28 and TRBJ1-5; 11 bases line up with TRBD1. CDR3 length: 17 residues. After removal of 1 base from V and 1 base from J, the junction contained 3 bases not matched to a gene. The germline V gene has CDR1 MDHEN and CDR2 SYDVKM. CDR3: CASSLFGQGASNQPQHF. The CDR3 nucleotides are TGTGCCAGCAGTTTATTCGGACAGGGGGCCAGCAATCAGCCCCAGCATTTT.

This clone was counted once. The chain joins TRBV11-2 to TRBJ2-7; weak D call: TRBD2 (5 bases). V gave up 4 bases and J gave up 6 bases, with 10 bases separating them. CDR3 size: 12 residues. Germline CDR1 is SGHAT and CDR2 is FQNNGV. For the CDR3, the DNA is TGTGCCAGCAGCTCCTTAGCGTCCGAGCAGTACTTC. Protein: CASSSLASEQYF. The full variable domain, rest sourced from reference TRBV11-2 and TRBJ2-7, is EAGVAQSPRYKIIEKRQSVAFWCNPISGHATLYWYQQILGQGPKLLIQFQNNGVVDDSQLPKDRFSAERLKGVDSTLKIQPAKLEDSAVYLCASSSLASEQYFGPGTRLTVT.

This clone came up once. The chain joins TRBV2 to TRBJ1-5; no reliable D call. V lost 4 bases and J lost 6, with 13 bases in between. The CDR3 sequence is 14 residues long. Germline assignment: CDR1 SNHLY and CDR2 FYNNEI. CDR3 sequence (DNA): TGTGCCAGCAGTGCCACGACGGGGTTTCAGCCCCAGCATTTT. The encoded protein is CASSATTGFQPQHF.

The CDR3 loop is CASRRTDGLAGGGRDEQFF. CDR3 DNA: TGTGCCAGCAGGCGAACCGACGGACTAGCGGGAGGGGGTCGGGATGAGCAGTTCTTC. J is TRBJ2-1 and V is TRBV6-6; 15 bases map to TRBD2. Per germline, CDR1 MNHNY and CDR2 SVGAGI (reference sequence). V dropped 6 bases and J dropped 8; count of bases not matched to a gene: 17. The CDR3 has 19 residues.

A few counts support this clone. This chain links TRBV18 with TRBJ2-1; 8 bases line up with TRBD2. The ends lost 4 bases at V and 1 base at J; junction bases unmatched: 9. Per germline, CDR1 KGHSH and CDR2 LQKENI. The CDR3 is made up of 17 amino acids. DNA for the CDR3: TGTGCCAGCTCACGCGGTGGCGGGGGGACGTCCTACAATGAGCAGTTCTTC. The encoded protein is CASSRGGGGTSYNEQFF.

CDR3 nucleotide sequence: TGTGCCAGCAGCCGGACCGGGATATTCGAGCAGTACTTC. Protein sequence: CASSRTGIFEQYF. This chain connects TRBV3-1 (or the pseudogene TRBV3-2) to TRBJ2-7, with D possibly TRBD2 on 5 matching bases. Germline V gene data show CDR1 as LGHDT and CDR2 as YNNKEL (reference sequence). The CDR3 runs to 13 residues. The V and J ends lost 4 bases and 6 bases respectively, with 13 bases between them.

The chain carries TRBV5-6 and TRBJ2-7, with TRBD1 as a possible D gene (5 bases). Trimming took off 1 base at V and 7 bases at J, with 6 bases between the two ends. The V gene's germline CDR1 is SGHDT and CDR2 YYEEEE. The CDR3 contains 11 residues. The CDR3 protein is CASSLRGEQYF. Written as DNA, the CDR3 is TGTGCCAGCAGCTTGAGGGGTGAGCAGTACTTC.